This T cell receptor (beta chain) is drawn from a study of neoadjuvant anti-PD-1 for oral cavity cancer. For the study at large: Patients without progression received a fourth nivolumab dose around day 43, then surgical resection on days 50-56.

This table comes from immunoSEQ multiplex PCR, and its TCRdb copy is limited to in-frame clones, with some not included. Counted here are over 11,000 clones, about 81% occurring once; the ten biggest clones make up 2% to 2.5%. The time point was: after neoadjuvant nivolumab, at surgical resection. Patients were newly diagnosed with stage II-IVA oral cavity squamous cell carcinoma without prior systemic or radiation treatment. Unmatched junction bases numbered 9, after V lost 10 bases and J lost 1 base. The length of the CDR3 is 14 residues. CDR1 and CDR2 from the germline V gene are MNHEY and SVGAGI.

The sequence was collected from a person between 40 and 80 years old with oral cavity squamous cell carcinoma. This specimen was PBMCs, taken after nivolumab (anti-PD-1) treatment. The chain has TRBV6-5 and TRBJ1-2; the match to TRBD1 covers 7 bases. CDR3 nucleotides: TGTGCCATCGGGGGGGGACAGAGTAACTATGGCTACACCTTC. It encodes CAIGGGQSNYGYTF.